The 2 T cell receptor beta chains below come from one sample, sequenced in a study of neurological immune-mediated disorders. Time point noted: longitudinal time-point 1 (baseline). Each CDR3 protein is one row after TCRdb ran MiXCR on the 5' RACE reads. The sample carries tens of thousands of distinct CDR3 sequences, about 9.4% recorded once. The specimen was PBMCs. These receptors were taken from a man aged 30-40 years in good health.

This clonotype was recorded many times. V gene TRBV27 combines with J gene TRBJ2-1; D is possibly TRBD2 (6 bases). CDR1 is MNHEY, CDR2 SMNVEV, per germline (reference sequence). The CDR3 length is 13 residues. The germline V and J ends were trimmed by 7 bases and 7 bases, with 14 bases remaining between them. DNA of the CDR3: TGTGCCAGCACTCAAGGCGGGATTAATGAGCAGTTCTTC. Translated: CASTQGGINEQFF.

The sample holds many counts of this clonotype. The V gene is TRBV5-1, the J gene TRBJ2-5, with 9 bases lining up with TRBD1. The CDR3 runs 14 residues. CDR1 SGHRS and CDR2 YFSETQ come from the germline V gene. J was trimmed by 1 base and V by 4 bases; bases with no gene match: 2. The CDR3 is CASSPGQGQETQYF. CDR3 nucleotides: TGCGCCAGCAGCCCGGGACAGGGCCAAGAGACCCAGTACTTC.